The 7 T cell receptor beta chains below were found in one sample sequenced in a study of siplizumab effects on memory and regulatory T cells. Generated by immunoSEQ multiplex PCR, the TCRdb table keeps only in-frame clones and is missing some. The sample records over 100,000 clones, 90% to 95% being singletons. Sequencing used non-Treg CD4+ T cells sorted from blood. The receptors were gathered from a human donor in good health.

This clone was counted a few times. The V call is TRBV7-9, the J call TRBJ1-1; D is unclear. This CDR3 has 16 amino acids. Germline V gene lookup returns CDR1 SEHNR and CDR2 FQNEAQ (reference sequence). V lost 0 bases and J lost 6, with 17 bases in between. CDR3: CASSLALGFLSPEAFF. DNA for the CDR3: TGTGCCAGCAGCTTAGCGTTAGGATTTCTCAGCCCTGAAGCTTTCTTT.

V usage is TRBV18 and J usage is TRBJ2-4; 8 bases are a match to TRBD1. The germline V gene has CDR1 KGHSH and CDR2 LQKENI. V dropped 2 bases and J dropped 7; count of bases not matched to a gene: 4. The CDR3 is 14 amino acids. The DNA for the CDR3 is TGTGCCAGCTCACCAACCGGACAGGGTAACATTCAGTACTTC. Protein sequence: CASSPTGQGNIQYF.

This clone was detected only once. The genes are TRBV9 and TRBJ2-6, with D possibly being TRBD2 (7 bases). The CDR3 covers 20 residues. From germline, CDR1 is SGDLS and CDR2 YYNGEE. The germline V and J ends were trimmed by 4 bases and 0 bases, with 23 bases remaining between them. The CDR3: CASSPRGGRETLSGANVLTF. The CDR3 DNA reads as TGTGCCAGCAGCCCGAGGGGGGGCAGGGAAACACTCTCTGGGGCCAACGTCCTGACTTTC.

The count of this clone is one. The chain links TRBV16 to TRBJ2-7; D gene ambiguous. There are 15 residues in the CDR3. The germline CDR1 and CDR2 sequences are KGHSY and FQNENV. Trimming stripped 0 bases from V and 2 bases from J, with 11 bases between. CDR3 loop: CASSQSPQRAYEQYF. The CDR3 DNA is TGTGCCAGCAGCCAATCGCCGCAAAGGGCCTACGAGCAGTACTTC.

This clone was recorded only once. This chain uses TRBV11-2 with TRBJ2-3; the D gene is possibly TRBD2 (7 bases). Between the trimmed V and J ends, which lost 3 bases and 8 bases, there was a span of 15 bases. The germline CDR1 and CDR2 sequences are SGHAT and FQNNGV. The CDR3 is made up of 14 amino acids. CDR3 amino acids: CASSFGGGAGTQYF. The CDR3 coding sequence is TGTGCCAGCAGCTTCGGAGGGGGGGCGGGTACGCAGTATTTT.

This clone was seen a single time. This chain connects TRBV19 to TRBJ1-2, with unresolved D. With 1 base removed from V and 7 bases from J, the gap between germline ends came to 16 bases. The CDR3 is made up of 15 amino acids. Germline V gene data show CDR1 as LNHDA and CDR2 as SQIVND (reference sequence). The CDR3 DNA reads as TGTGCCAGTAGTATAGGATCACGAGGGCAGCGTGGCTACACCTTC. This sequence encodes CASSIGSRGQRGYTF.

This chain uses TRBV10-3 with TRBJ2-3; D uncertain. Trimming took off 5 bases at V and 2 bases at J, with 17 bases between the two ends. CDR3 size: 16 residues. Germline V gene sequence: CDR1 ENHRY, CDR2 SYGVKD. The CDR3 spells CAISYGTQSITDTQYF. CDR3 coding DNA: TGTGCCATCAGTTACGGTACACAGTCGATCACAGATACGCAGTATTTT.